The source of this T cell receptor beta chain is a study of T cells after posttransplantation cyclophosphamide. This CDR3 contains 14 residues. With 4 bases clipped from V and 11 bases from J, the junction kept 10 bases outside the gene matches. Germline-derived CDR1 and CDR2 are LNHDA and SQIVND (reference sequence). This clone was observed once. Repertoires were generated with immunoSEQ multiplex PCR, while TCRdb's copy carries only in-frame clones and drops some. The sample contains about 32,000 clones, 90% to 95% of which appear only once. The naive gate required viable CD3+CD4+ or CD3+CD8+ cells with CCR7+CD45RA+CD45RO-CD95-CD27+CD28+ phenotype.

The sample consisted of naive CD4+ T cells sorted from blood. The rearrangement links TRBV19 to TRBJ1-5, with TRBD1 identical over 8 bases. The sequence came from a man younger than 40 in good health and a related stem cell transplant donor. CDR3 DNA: TGTGCCAGTAGTACGACAGGGGACCGGAAGGCCCAGCATTTT. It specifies CASSTTGDRKAQHF.